This TCR beta chain was sequenced for a study of long-term antiretroviral therapy in people with HIV. Study findings and constraints: Even long-term ART left TRB diversity below transplant donor controls, despite gains.

Researchers report immunoSEQ v3.0 was run at survey level. Repertoires were generated with immunoSEQ multiplex PCR, while TCRdb's copy carries only in-frame clones and drops some. The sample holds fewer than 30,000 clones, approximately 78% seen once. Every participant gave one or more pre-ART and two or more post-ART PBMC samples. Worth noting for this clone: No antigen is known for it.

The clonotype was recovered from a man between 40 and 49 years old with HIV. The sequencing used unsorted PBMCs, collected 3 years after starting antiretroviral therapy.

CDR3 nucleotides: TGTGCCAGCAGCTTACTAGCGGGAGGGAACACCGGGGAGCTGTTTTTT. Amino acids: CASSLLAGGNTGELFF. The chain recombines TRBV7-8 with TRBJ2-2, with TRBD2 matching over 11 bases. The V gene's germline CDR1 is SGHVS and CDR2 FQNEAQ. CDR3 size: 16 residues. V lost 2 bases, J lost 1 base, and 0 bases stayed unmatched.